The rows below give T cell receptor beta chains drawn from one sample of a study of identical twins. Each CDR3 protein gets one entry after TCRdb re-called the 5' RACE reads with MiXCR. The sample yields fewer than 900,000 distinct CDR3 sequences, about 18% seen once. The sample was also linked to a second study, of T cells expressing NK-cell markers.

Sequenced input: PBMCs. The source is a woman aged 18-29 years in good health. The CDR3 runs from the conserved cysteine through the conserved F or W. A D gene is named only where the DNA matches it firmly. Only part of the rows carry a size: once, few, many, or a class if the clone is expanded.

clone_size: once; v_call: TRBV4-1; d_call: TRBD2; cdr3_length: 15; j_call: TRBJ2-1; cdr3_nt: TGCGCCAGCAGCCAAGCACTAGCGGGAGGAAATGAGCAGTTCTTC; cdr3_aa: CASSQALAGGNEQFF
clone_size: many; v_call: TRBV6-1; d_call: NA; cdr3_length: 12; j_call: TRBJ1-6; cdr3_nt: TGTGCCAGCCTAAGGGGGAATTCACCCCTCCACTTT; cdr3_aa: CASLRGNSPLHF
clone_size: many; v_call: TRBV5-1; d_call: TRBD2; cdr3_length: 15; j_call: TRBJ2-3; cdr3_nt: TGCGCCAGCAGCCCTAGCGGGGGGCTCACAGATACGCAGTATTTT; cdr3_aa: CASSPSGGLTDTQYF
clone_size: few; v_call: TRBV11-2; d_call: NA; cdr3_length: 13; j_call: TRBJ2-1; cdr3_nt: TGTGCCAGCAACTCCAACGGCTACAATGAGCAGTTCTTC; cdr3_aa: CASNSNGYNEQFF
clone_size: NA; v_call: TRBV12-3/TRBV12-4; d_call: NA; cdr3_length: 16; j_call: TRBJ1-6; cdr3_nt: TGTGCCAGCAGTTTCAAGTGGGGCTCCTATAATTCACCCCTCCACTTT; cdr3_aa: CASSFKWGSYNSPLHF
clone_size: few; v_call: TRBV7-9; d_call: NA; cdr3_length: 14; j_call: TRBJ2-5; cdr3_nt: TGTGCCAGCAGCTTAGTGGACGGGAGTGAGACCCAGTACTTC; cdr3_aa: CASSLVDGSETQYF
clone_size: few; v_call: TRBV4-1; d_call: NA; cdr3_length: 15; j_call: TRBJ2-7; cdr3_nt: TGCGCCAGCAGCCAAGATCACGCAGGGTACTACGAGCAGTACTTC; cdr3_aa: CASSQDHAGYYEQYF
clone_size: many; v_call: TRBV20-1; d_call: NA; cdr3_length: 13; j_call: TRBJ2-7; cdr3_nt: TGCAGTGCTAGGGGCCATCTACTCGACGAGCAGTACTTC; cdr3_aa: CSARGHLLDEQYF
clone_size: NA; v_call: TRBV12-3/TRBV12-4; d_call: NA; cdr3_length: 15; j_call: TRBJ2-2; cdr3_nt: TGTGCCAGCAGTTTAGGGGACGGCGGCAGGGGGGAGCTGTTTTTT; cdr3_aa: CASSLGDGGRGELFF
clone_size: NA; v_call: TRBV10-1; d_call: NA; cdr3_length: 15; j_call: TRBJ2-1; cdr3_nt: TGCGCCAGCAGTGTACGACAAAGCTCCTACAATGAGCAGTTCTTC; cdr3_aa: CASSVRQSSYNEQFF
clone_size: many; v_call: TRBV12-3/TRBV12-4; d_call: NA; cdr3_length: 14; j_call: TRBJ1-1; cdr3_nt: TGTGCCAGCAGCCTACAGCTTCCGAACACTGAAGCTTTCTTT; cdr3_aa: CASSLQLPNTEAFF